This TCR beta chain came from a study of blood T cells in healthy people across ages. Study-level results: Long-lived donors exceeded aged donors in naive CD4+ cells and diversity. Because donor CMV status was unknown, expanded clonotype changes were possibly confounded.

A sample-barcoded 5' primer and a J-beta primer mix were used in a second PCR of roughly 7 to 11 cycles. TCRdb reprocessed the 5' RACE reads via MiXCR and lists one record per CDR3 protein. Of roughly 1.7 million distinct CDR3 sequences listed, about 32% were seen once; the top ten hold 10% to 12%. Each sample used at least 6 million PBMCs. As for this clonotype: No antigen is known for it.

The clonotype comes from a woman aged 30 to 39 in good health. Material: blood.

Here the CDR3 DNA reads TGTGCCAGCAGCCAAGAGGCGGGAGCGGCCTACAATGAGCAGTTCTTC. Its protein is CASSQEAGAAYNEQFF. The V gene is TRBV7-2, the J gene TRBJ2-1; 7 nucleotides match TRBD2. V lost 5 bases to trimming and J lost 2 bases; unmatched junction nucleotides: 9. Germline values: CDR1 SGHTA, CDR2 FQGNSA. The CDR3 has 16 residues.